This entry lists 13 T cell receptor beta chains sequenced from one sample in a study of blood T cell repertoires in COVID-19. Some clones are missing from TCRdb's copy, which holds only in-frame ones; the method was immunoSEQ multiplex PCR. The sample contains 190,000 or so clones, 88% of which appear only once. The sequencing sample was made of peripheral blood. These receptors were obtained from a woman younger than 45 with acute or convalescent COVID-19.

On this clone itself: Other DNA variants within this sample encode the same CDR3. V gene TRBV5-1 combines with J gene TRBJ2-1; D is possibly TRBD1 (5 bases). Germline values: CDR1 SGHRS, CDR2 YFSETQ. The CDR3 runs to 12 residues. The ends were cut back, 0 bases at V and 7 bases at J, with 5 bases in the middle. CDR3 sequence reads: CASSLAGNEQFF. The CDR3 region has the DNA TGCGCCAGCAGCTTGGCAGGGAATGAGCAGTTCTTC.

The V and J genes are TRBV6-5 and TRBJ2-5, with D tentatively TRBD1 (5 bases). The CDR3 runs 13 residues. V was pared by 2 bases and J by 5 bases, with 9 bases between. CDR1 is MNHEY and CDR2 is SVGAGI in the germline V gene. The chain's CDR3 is CASSYRGGETQYF. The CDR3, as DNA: TGTGCCAGCAGTTACAGGGGTGGGGAGACCCAGTACTTC.

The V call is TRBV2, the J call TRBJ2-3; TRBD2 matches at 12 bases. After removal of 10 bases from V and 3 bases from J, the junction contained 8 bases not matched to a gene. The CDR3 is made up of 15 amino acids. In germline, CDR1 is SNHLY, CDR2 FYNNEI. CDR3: CATRLTSGSTDTQYF. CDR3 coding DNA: TGTGCCACCCGCCTGACTAGCGGGAGTACAGATACGCAGTATTTT.

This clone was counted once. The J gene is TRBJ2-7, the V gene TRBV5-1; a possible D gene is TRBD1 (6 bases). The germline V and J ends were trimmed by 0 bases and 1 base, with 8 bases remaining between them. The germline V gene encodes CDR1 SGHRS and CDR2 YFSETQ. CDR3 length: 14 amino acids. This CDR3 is CASSLGQASYEQYF. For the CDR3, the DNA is TGCGCCAGCAGCTTGGGACAGGCTTCCTACGAGCAGTACTTC.

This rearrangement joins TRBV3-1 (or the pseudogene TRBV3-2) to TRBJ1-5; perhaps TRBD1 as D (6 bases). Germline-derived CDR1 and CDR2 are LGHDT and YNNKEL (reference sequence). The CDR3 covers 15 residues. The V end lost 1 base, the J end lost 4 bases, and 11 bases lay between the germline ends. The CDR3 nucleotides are TGTGCCAGCAGCCAAGGAGACAGGTTGAATCAGCCCCAGCATTTT. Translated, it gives CASSQGDRLNQPQHF.

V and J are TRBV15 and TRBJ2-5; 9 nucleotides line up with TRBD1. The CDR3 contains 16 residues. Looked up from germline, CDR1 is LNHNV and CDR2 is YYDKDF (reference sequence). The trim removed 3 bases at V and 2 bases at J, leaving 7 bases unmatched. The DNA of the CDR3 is TGTGCCACCAGCAGGGGGCGGACAGGGGTTCAAGAGACCCAGTACTTC. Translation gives CATSRGRTGVQETQYF. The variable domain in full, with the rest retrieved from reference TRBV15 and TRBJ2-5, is DAMVIQNPRYQVTQFGKPVTLSCSQTLNHNVMYWYQQKSSQAPKLLFHYYDKDFNNEADTPDNFQSRRPNTSFCFLDIRSPGLGDTAMYLCATSRGRTGVQETQYFGPGTRLLVL.

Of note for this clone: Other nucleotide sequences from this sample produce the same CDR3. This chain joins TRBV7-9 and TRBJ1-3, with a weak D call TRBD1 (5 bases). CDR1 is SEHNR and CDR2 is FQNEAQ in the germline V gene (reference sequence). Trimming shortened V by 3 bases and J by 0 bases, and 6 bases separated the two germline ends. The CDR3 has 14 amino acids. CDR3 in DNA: TGTGCCAGCAGCTTGCAGGGCTCTGGAAACACCATATATTTT. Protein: CASSLQGSGNTIYF.

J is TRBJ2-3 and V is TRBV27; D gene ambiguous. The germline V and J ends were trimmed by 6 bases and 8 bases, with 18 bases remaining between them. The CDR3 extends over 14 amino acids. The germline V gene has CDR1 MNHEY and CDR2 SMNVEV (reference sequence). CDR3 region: CASRLGLLAGTQYF. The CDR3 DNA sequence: TGTGCCAGCAGACTGGGCCTTCTGGCCGGTACGCAGTATTTT.

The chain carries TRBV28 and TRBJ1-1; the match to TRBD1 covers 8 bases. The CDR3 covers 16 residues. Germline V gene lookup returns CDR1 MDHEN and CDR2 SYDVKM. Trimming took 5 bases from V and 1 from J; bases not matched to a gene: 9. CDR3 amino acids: CASSILSGQENTEAFF. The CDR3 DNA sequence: TGTGCCAGCAGTATCCTTTCGGGACAGGAGAACACTGAAGCTTTCTTT.

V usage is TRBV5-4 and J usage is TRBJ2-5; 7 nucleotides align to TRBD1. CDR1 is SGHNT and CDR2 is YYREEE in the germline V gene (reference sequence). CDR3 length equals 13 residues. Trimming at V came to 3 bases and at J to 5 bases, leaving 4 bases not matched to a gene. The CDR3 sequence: CASSYDRVETQYF. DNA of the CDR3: TGTGCCAGCAGCTACGACAGGGTGGAGACCCAGTACTTC.

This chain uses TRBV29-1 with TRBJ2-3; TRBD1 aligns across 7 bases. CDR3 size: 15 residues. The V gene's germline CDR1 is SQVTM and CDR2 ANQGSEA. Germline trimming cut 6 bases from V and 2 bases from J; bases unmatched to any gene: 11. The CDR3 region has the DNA TGCAGCGTGGATGCCCGGGACAGCATCACAGATACGCAGTATTTT. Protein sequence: CSVDARDSITDTQYF.

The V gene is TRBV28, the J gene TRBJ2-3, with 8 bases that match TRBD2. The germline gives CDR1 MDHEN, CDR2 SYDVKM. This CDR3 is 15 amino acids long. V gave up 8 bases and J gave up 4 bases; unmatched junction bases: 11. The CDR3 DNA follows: TGTGCCAGCTCCTCTGCGGCGGGAGGAGCAGATACGCAGTATTTT. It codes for CASSSAAGGADTQYF.

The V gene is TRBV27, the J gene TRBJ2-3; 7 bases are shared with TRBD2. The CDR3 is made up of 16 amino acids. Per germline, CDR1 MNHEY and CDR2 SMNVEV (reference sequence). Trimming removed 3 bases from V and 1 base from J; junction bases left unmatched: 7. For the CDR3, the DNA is TGTGCCAGCAGTTTTGTAGCGGGTGGGGGCACAGATACGCAGTATTTT. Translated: CASSFVAGGGTDTQYF.